This T cell receptor (beta chain) was sequenced for a study of CD8+ T cells in alopecia areata. Study observations and caveats: Alopecia totalis/universalis scalp especially showed more expanded CD8+ clones than normal scalp. Besides other cells, scalp samples also yield sequences of resident alphabeta T cells from normal skin. Possibly because of HLA-related factors, TCR sharing was less clear across patients than in mice.

The CDR3 covers 13 residues. Germline lookup yields CDR1 MNHEY and CDR2 SVGAGI. Trimming removed 2 bases from V and 5 bases from J, with 9 bases in between. TCR sequencing used cDNA made by reverse transcription of extracted RNA. Produced via immunoSEQ multiplex PCR; TCRdb's table is partial and in-frame only. The sample holds 110,000 to 150,000 clones, around two thirds seen once. Sorting separated CD4+ and CD8+ T cells out of PBMCs. With respect to this clone: Its target is unknown.

The J gene is TRBJ1-1, the V gene TRBV6-5; D is unclear. The sequence was collected from a human donor in good health. Source material: CD8+ T cells sorted from blood. Here the CDR3 reads CASSYPGLTEAFF. DNA of the CDR3: TGTGCCAGCAGTTACCCGGGGTTAACTGAAGCTTTCTTT.